The 21 T cell receptor beta chains in this list originate from one sample, sequenced in a study of shared T cell receptors in the human thymus. Sequencing used immunoSEQ multiplex PCR; TCRdb keeps in-frame clones, though not all of them. The sample yields about 660,000 clones, around 89% seen once. The sample was also reused in another study, on human thymus T cells.

The sequencing sample was made of thymocytes. The source is a boy under three years old with a congenital heart defect.

The chain has TRBV5-4 and TRBJ2-7, with 13 positions matching TRBD2. Germline assignment: CDR1 SGHNT and CDR2 YYREEE (reference sequence). V was pared by 0 bases and J by 0 bases, with 3 bases of the junction left unmatched. The length of the CDR3 is 17 residues. CDR3 nucleotide sequence: TGTGCCAGCAGCTTGGTTACTAGCGGGAGGGCCTCCTACGAGCAGTACTTC. Protein sequence: CASSLVTSGRASYEQYF. Looking up the rest from reference TRBV5-4 and TRBJ2-7 gives the full variable domain: ETGVTQSPTHLIKTRGQQVTLRCSSQSGHNTVSWYQQALGQGPQFIFQYYREEENGRGNFPPRFSGLQFPNYSSELNVNALELDDSALYLCASSLVTSGRASYEQYFGPGTRLTVT.

This sequence joins TRBV25-1 and TRBJ2-5; 10 bases align to TRBD1. The DNA matches TRBJ2-7 better at its end, which makes the J call doubtful. There are 17 residues in the CDR3. CDR1 and CDR2 (germline): MGHDK, SYGVNS. CDR3 in DNA: TGTGCCAGCACCCCTAACCCCGGGACAGGGGACAACTACGAGCAGTACTTC. Translation: CASTPNPGTGDNYEQYF.

V gene TRBV4-3 combines with J gene TRBJ2-3, with 8 bases matching TRBD1. Trimming took 4 bases from V and 6 from J; bases not matched to a gene: 0. This CDR3 has 12 amino acids. Germline V gene data show CDR1 as LGHNA and CDR2 as YSLEER. This CDR3 is CASSPGGDTQYF. CDR3 coding DNA: TGCGCCAGCAGCCCAGGGGGCGATACGCAGTATTTT.

In nucleotides, the CDR3 is TGTGCCAGCAGCCAAGGTAACCAGGGGTGGAGATCGGGGTACCAAGAGACCCAGTACTTC. Its protein product is CASSQGNQGWRSGYQETQYF. The chain uses TRBV4-2 and TRBJ2-5; the D gene is possibly TRBD1 (6 bases). Germline assignment: CDR1 LGHNA and CDR2 YNFKEQ. The CDR3 loop spans 20 amino acids. V dropped 1 base and J dropped 0 bases, with 24 bases sitting between them.

CDR3 sequence (DNA): TGTGCCAGCAGAGGACTAGCGGGATATGAGCAGTTCTTC. Residues: CASRGLAGYEQFF. The gene calls are TRBV6-6 and TRBJ2-1; TRBD2 aligns across 12 bases. The CDR3 loop spans 13 amino acids. After removal of 6 bases from V and 8 bases from J, the junction contained 2 bases not matched to a gene. Germline V CDR1 and CDR2: MNHNY, SVGAGI (reference sequence).

J is TRBJ1-2 and V is TRBV5-1, with 8 bases matching TRBD1. The CDR3 is made up of 15 amino acids. Trimming removed 1 base from V and 3 bases from J; junction bases left unmatched: 5. The germline gives CDR1 SGHRS, CDR2 YFSETQ. DNA of the CDR3: TGCGCCAGCAGCTTGTCGGAACAGGGGGACTATGGCTACACCTTC. Translation gives CASSLSEQGDYGYTF.

The chain carries TRBV5-1 and TRBJ2-3; D ambiguous. Trimming removed 1 base at V and 4 bases at J, with 4 bases between. The CDR3 covers 12 residues. Germline V lookup: CDR1 SGHRS, CDR2 YFSETQ. In nucleotides, the CDR3 is TGCGCCAGCAGCTTGACGGCAGATACGCAGTATTTT. Protein sequence: CASSLTADTQYF.

This clone was detected only once. The chain couples TRBV11-1 to TRBJ2-7, with 9 nucleotides matching TRBD2. Germline-derived CDR1 and CDR2 are SGHAT and FQDESV (reference sequence). The junction had 10 bases not matched to a gene; V was cut back by 5 bases and J by 2 bases. The CDR3 totals 16 residues. The CDR3 DNA is TGTGCCAGCAGCGTCGGGACTAGCCGTAATACCTACGAGCAGTACTTC. Translated, it gives CASSVGTSRNTYEQYF.

The genes are TRBV10-3 and TRBJ2-2; 8 nucleotides agree with TRBD1. With 5 bases clipped from V and 1 base from J, the junction kept 12 bases outside the gene matches. CDR1 and CDR2 (germline): ENHRY, SYGVKD. This CDR3 region has 18 residues. The CDR3 DNA is TGTGCCATCAGTTTCGGACAGGGTGAGAATGGGAACACCGGGGAGCTGTTTTTT. Translating it yields CAISFGQGENGNTGELFF.

This clone has a single count. This chain connects TRBV5-4 to TRBJ2-5, with TRBD2 identical over 10 bases. In germline, CDR1 is SGHNT, CDR2 YYREEE (reference sequence). V shed 1 base and J 5 bases; nucleotides not matched to a gene: 8. The CDR3 loop spans 16 amino acids. The CDR3 loop is CASSLFLAGEGETQYF. The CDR3 bases are TGTGCCAGCAGCTTGTTCCTAGCGGGAGAAGGGGAGACCCAGTACTTC.

This clone is a singleton in its sample. This rearrangement joins TRBV30 to TRBJ1-2; 7 nucleotides align to TRBD1. Germline values: CDR1 GTSNPN, CDR2 SVGIG (reference sequence). The CDR3 covers 16 residues. With V trimmed by 1 base and J by 6 bases, 14 bases remained unmatched. The CDR3 sequence: CAWSEWTTGEWDGYTF. DNA of the CDR3: TGTGCCTGGAGTGAGTGGACTACAGGGGAGTGGGATGGCTACACCTTC.

V gene TRBV4-3 combines with J gene TRBJ2-2, with 12 bases matching TRBD1. The CDR3 runs 19 residues. V lost 5 bases, J lost 5 bases, and 15 bases stayed unmatched. Germline CDR1 LGHNA, CDR2 YSLEER. CDR3 loop: CASSDRDRGRMRGTGELFF. In nucleotides, the CDR3 is TGCGCCAGCAGCGACCGGGACAGGGGGCGGATGAGGGGGACCGGGGAGCTGTTTTTT.

The sample holds a few counts of this clone. The V gene is TRBV28, the J gene TRBJ2-7; 10 nucleotides match TRBD2. CDR1 and CDR2 (germline): MDHEN, SYDVKM. Germline trimming cut 5 bases from V and 2 bases from J; bases unmatched to any gene: 6. CDR3 size: 15 residues. The CDR3 loop reads CASSHWTSGPYEQYF. The CDR3 bases are TGTGCCAGCAGTCACTGGACTAGCGGACCCTACGAGCAGTACTTC. Supplemented by reference TRBV28 and TRBJ2-7, the full variable domain reads DVKVTQSSRYLVKRTGEKVFLECVQDMDHENMFWYRQDPGLGLRLIYFSYDVKMKEKGDIPEGYSVSREKKERFSLILESASTNQTSMYLCASSHWTSGPYEQYFGPGTRLTVT.

The CDR3 DNA is TGTGCCAGCAGTCCATGGGCGACTAGCGGAGGACAAGAGACCCAGTACTTC. It codes for CASSPWATSGGQETQYF. The V gene is TRBV27, the J gene TRBJ2-5; 9 nucleotides agree with TRBD2. The CDR3 covers 17 residues. In germline, CDR1 is MNHEY, CDR2 SMNVEV (reference sequence). V shed 5 bases, J shed 2 bases, and the junction held 12 bases outside the gene matches.

The gene calls are TRBV5-8 and TRBJ1-2; the match to TRBD1 covers 7 bases. The CDR3 sequence is 15 residues long. V was pared by 4 bases and J by 1 base, with 7 bases of the junction left unmatched. Germline assignment: CDR1 SGHTS and CDR2 YDEGEE. The CDR3 region is CASSPKGGRNYGYTF. The CDR3 DNA reads as TGTGCCAGCAGCCCGAAAGGGGGCCGTAACTATGGCTACACCTTC.

The chain employs TRBV10-3 and TRBJ1-1; possible D gene TRBD1, 6 bases. Germline V lookup: CDR1 ENHRY, CDR2 SYGVKD. This CDR3 comprises 15 residues. V was cut by 7 bases and J by 1 base, with 16 bases left in between. CDR3 bases: TGTGCCATCACCAATGAGGACAGAAGGAACACTGAAGCTTTCTTT. Encoded protein: CAITNEDRRNTEAFF.

The chain combines TRBV4-1 with TRBJ2-3; 9 bases map to TRBD2. This CDR3 has 16 residues. Trimming at V came to 4 bases and at J to 2 bases, leaving 7 bases not matched to a gene. Per the germline V gene, CDR1 is MGHRA and CDR2 is YSYEKL. This chain's CDR3 is CASSPETSGDTDTQYF. The CDR3 coding sequence is TGCGCCAGCAGCCCAGAGACTAGCGGAGACACAGATACGCAGTATTTT.

The chain employs TRBV9 and TRBJ2-3, with 14 bases lining up with TRBD2. Germline values: CDR1 SGDLS, CDR2 YYNGEE. The CDR3 extends over 19 amino acids. Germline trimming cut 3 bases from V and 2 bases from J; bases unmatched to any gene: 11. The CDR3 here is CASSAKGLAGVDFTDTQYF. The CDR3 nucleotides read TGTGCCAGCAGCGCCAAGGGACTAGCGGGAGTAGATTTCACAGATACGCAGTATTTT.

The V and J genes are TRBV2 and TRBJ2-3; weak D call: TRBD1 (6 bases). Germline V CDR1 and CDR2: SNHLY, FYNNEI. V was shortened by 2 bases and J by 1 base, with 10 bases between the two germline ends. The CDR3 is 15 amino acids. Here the CDR3 reads CASSERAGGTDTQYF. Written as DNA, the CDR3 is TGTGCCAGCAGTGAAAGGGCAGGGGGCACAGATACGCAGTATTTT.

This clone was recorded once. The chain recombines TRBV9 with TRBJ2-7, with D tentatively TRBD1 (6 bases). The CDR3 is 15 amino acids. Germline values: CDR1 SGDLS, CDR2 YYNGEE. With 4 bases removed from V and 3 bases from J, the gap between germline ends came to 17 bases. CDR3 loop: CASSPRQDYIYEQYF. CDR3 sequence (DNA): TGTGCCAGCAGCCCCCGACAGGATTACATCTACGAGCAGTACTTC.

The J gene is TRBJ1-2, the V gene TRBV4-2; D is possibly TRBD1 (5 bases). The V end was cut by 4 bases, the J end by 5 bases, with 14 bases between. The CDR3 has 14 amino acids. Per the germline V gene, CDR1 is LGHNA and CDR2 is YNFKEQ. This CDR3 is CASSRGEGGYGYTF. The CDR3 DNA is TGTGCCAGCAGCCGGGGGGAGGGAGGGTATGGCTACACCTTC.